This T cell receptor beta chain originates from a study of tumor-infiltrating lymphocytes in localized non-small cell lung cancer. Study information: Resected tumor was paired with non-adjacent uninvolved lung from the same patient.

Repertoires were generated with immunoSEQ multiplex PCR, while TCRdb's copy carries only in-frame clones and drops some. The sample has around 6,700 clones; just under 75% are singletons. As concerns this clone: The antigen is unknown.

The V end lost 5 bases, the J end lost 6 bases, and 13 bases lay between the germline ends. The CDR3 consists of 14 residues. Germline V gene lookup returns CDR1 SGHTA and CDR2 FQGNSA. Study-wide results and limits: No T-cell fraction difference was seen between IM1 and IM2 tumors.

The J gene is TRBJ2-2, the V gene TRBV7-2; D perhaps matches TRBD2 (5 bases). The TCR originated in a human donor with non-small cell lung cancer. The source material was uninvolved lung tissue not adjacent to the tumor. CDR3 protein: CASSGSRVAGELFF. DNA of the CDR3: TGTGCCAGCAGCGGGAGTCGGGTGGCCGGGGAGCTGTTTTTT.